These 15 T cell receptor beta chains originate from one sample sequenced in a study of T-cell reconstitution after alpha-beta-depleted transplantation in children. Unique molecular identifiers tagged the TCRbeta library. MiXCR was run by TCRdb on the PCR reads, yielding one entry per CDR3 protein. Of some 530,000 distinct CDR3 sequences listed, around 12% are singletons. The sequencing here drew on PBMCs from the stem cell graft donor, taken from the stem cell graft. The source of these receptors is a human donor who donated a stem cell graft to a child with combined immunodeficiency.

This clonotype was counted only a few times. V usage is TRBV30 and J usage is TRBJ1-5, with 7 bases aligning to TRBD1. V lost 1 base and J lost 2; bases outside the gene matches: 2. The CDR3 consists of 14 residues. Germline values: CDR1 GTSNPN, CDR2 SVGIG (reference sequence). CDR3 sequence: CAWSEGTGNQPQHF. The CDR3 bases are TGTGCCTGGAGTGAGGGGACAGGCAATCAGCCCCAGCATTTT.

This clonotype showed up just a few times. The J gene is TRBJ1-1, the V gene TRBV7-8; D is uncertain. CDR1 SGHVS and CDR2 FQNEAQ come from the germline V gene. V shed 5 bases and J shed 6 bases, with 10 bases lying between them. The CDR3 is 12 residues long. The CDR3 DNA sequence: TGTGCCAGCAGCCTCGGGTTGCCTGAAGCTTTCTTT. Translation gives CASSLGLPEAFF.

The chain carries TRBV5-5 and TRBJ2-1, with 7 positions matching TRBD2. Germline V gives CDR1 SGHKS, CDR2 YYEKEE (reference sequence). The CDR3 runs 15 residues. Trimming cost V 2 bases and J 6 bases; bases outside gene matches: 8. This CDR3 reads CASSLRDYSANEQFF. The CDR3, as DNA: TGTGCCAGCAGCTTAAGGGACTACAGCGCCAATGAGCAGTTCTTC.

This clonotype was picked up a small number of times. The rearrangement uses TRBV5-1 and TRBJ1-6; possible D gene TRBD1, 5 bases. Deletions cut 4 bases from V and 0 bases from J, with 11 bases between. There are 16 residues in the CDR3. From germline, CDR1 is SGHRS and CDR2 YFSETQ. The CDR3 coding sequence is TGCGCCAGCAGCGTCAGACAGAGCTCCTATAATTCACCCCTCCACTTT. This codes for CASSVRQSSYNSPLHF.

The rearrangement uses TRBV20-1 and TRBJ2-7; 9 bases match TRBD1. The CDR3 has 13 residues. The J segment lost 0 bases and the V segment lost 6 bases, leaving 3 bases of the junction unmatched. Germline CDR1 and CDR2: DFQATT and SNEGSKA (reference sequence). The CDR3 DNA reads as TGCAGTGCGCAGACAGGGGGCTCCTACGAGCAGTACTTC. This codes for CSAQTGGSYEQYF.

In its sample, this clonotype was seen a few times. The chain employs TRBV20-1 and TRBJ2-3, with 10 nucleotides matching TRBD2. Germline V gene lookup returns CDR1 DFQATT and CDR2 SNEGSKA (reference sequence). This CDR3 is built from 18 residues. Trimming removed 0 bases from V and 2 bases from J; junction bases left unmatched: 11. CDR3 loop: CSARDSSTSGSNTDTQYF. DNA of the CDR3: TGCAGTGCTAGAGATAGCTCGACTAGCGGGTCAAACACAGATACGCAGTATTTT.

The CDR3 bases are TGCGCCAGCAGCCAAGATCCCGGACAGCCCCAAGAGACCCAGTACTTC. This encodes CASSQDPGQPQETQYF. V is TRBV4-1 and J is TRBJ2-5, with D perhaps TRBD1 (6 bases). This CDR3 has 16 amino acids. The germline V gene has CDR1 MGHRA and CDR2 YSYEKL. With 0 bases removed from V and 1 base from J, the gap between germline ends came to 12 bases.

This clonotype was found a few times. The J gene is TRBJ1-5, the V gene TRBV12-3 or TRBV12-4, with 8 positions matching TRBD1. The CDR3 runs to 13 residues. V was clipped by 5 bases and J by 7 bases; unmatched bases: 4. The CDR3 nucleotides are TGTGCCAGCAGTGGGAGACAGGGGCAGCCCCAGCATTTT. As protein: CASSGRQGQPQHF.

This clonotype was counted ten times or more. The chain links TRBV29-1 to TRBJ2-1, with TRBD1 matching over 8 bases. CDR3 length: 14 residues. Germline loops: CDR1 SQVTM, CDR2 ANQGSEA. Unmatched junction bases numbered 10, after V lost 8 bases and J lost 4 bases. CDR3 DNA sequence: TGCAGCCTTAACGACAGGGGATCTTACAATGAGCAGTTCTTC. It specifies CSLNDRGSYNEQFF.

CDR3 protein: CASSARTGEETQYF. The CDR3 DNA follows: TGTGCCAGCAGTGCGAGGACAGGGGAAGAGACCCAGTACTTC. The gene calls are TRBV2 and TRBJ2-5; 9 bases agree with TRBD1. CDR3 length: 14 amino acids. Germline V gene lookup returns CDR1 SNHLY and CDR2 FYNNEI. Trimming removed 4 bases from V and 3 bases from J; junction bases left unmatched: 3. The whole variable domain, remainder taken from reference TRBV2 and TRBJ2-5, is EPEVTQTPSHQVTQMGQEVILRCVPISNHLYFYWYRQILGQKVEFLVSFYNNEISEKSEIFDDQFSVERPDGSNFTLKIRSTKLEDSAMYFCASSARTGEETQYFGPGTRLLVL.

V usage is TRBV27 and J usage is TRBJ2-1; D perhaps matches TRBD1 (7 bases). V was shortened by 7 bases and J by 0 bases, with 13 bases between the two germline ends. Germline V gene sequence: CDR1 MNHEY, CDR2 SMNVEV (reference sequence). The CDR3 has 15 residues. CDR3 amino acids: CASTSQGGSYNEQFF. DNA of the CDR3: TGTGCCAGCACATCTCAGGGGGGCTCCTACAATGAGCAGTTCTTC.

As for this clonotype: Germline is not matched at one junction end, which may reflect a read error. The rearrangement links TRBV5-6 to TRBJ2-7; a weak D match, TRBD2 (6 bases). Germline V CDR1 and CDR2: SGHDT, YYEEEE. This CDR3 is built from 14 residues. The CDR3 here is CARSSGLFGYEQYF. The CDR3 DNA sequence: TGTGCCAGGAGCTCCGGACTATTCGGCTACGAGCAGTACTTC.

The chain employs TRBV12-3 or TRBV12-4 and TRBJ2-1, with 12 nucleotides matching TRBD1. This CDR3 is 15 amino acids long. J was trimmed by 10 bases and V by 5 bases; bases with no gene match: 9. CDR3 loop: CASSPRDRGLREQFF. The CDR3 region has the DNA TGTGCCAGCAGTCCGAGGGACAGGGGGCTCAGGGAGCAGTTCTTC.

The CDR3 here is CASSLSRASGSAEQFF. For the CDR3, the DNA is TGCGCCAGCAGCTTGAGTCGAGCTAGCGGGAGCGCTGAGCAGTTCTTC. J is TRBJ2-1 and V is TRBV5-1, with 10 nucleotides matching TRBD2. CDR1 is SGHRS and CDR2 is YFSETQ in the germline V gene. The CDR3 is 16 amino acids. Trimming took 1 base from V and 9 from J; bases not matched to a gene: 10.

As regards this clonotype: Germline is not matched at one junction end, which may reflect a read error. The chain uses TRBV7-3 and TRBJ2-5; D gene unclear. CDR3 length: 14 amino acids. The germline CDR1 and CDR2 sequences are SGHTA and FQGTGA. The CDR3 here is CASSITASGETQYF. For the CDR3, the DNA is TGTGCCAGCAGCATAACCGCTAGTGGAGAGACCCAGTACTTC.